The 22 T cell receptor beta chains below were found in one sample sequenced in a study of T cells in Graves' hyperthyroidism and ophthalmopathy. Authors of the study amplified TCR beta CDR3 regions from RNA transcripts. The TCR CDR3 was amplified in a first-round RT-PCR using the HTBI primer set. TCRdb called the multiplex PCR reads again in MiXCR, with one record for every CDR3 protein. The repertoire includes 800,000 or so distinct CDR3 sequences, roughly 37% of them detected once, and around 9.3% sits in the top ten. The specimen was blood. Receptor source: a man aged 18-30 years with Graves' hyperthyroidism.

This clonotype was detected many times. The CDR3 spells CASSANQGAQETQYF. In nucleotides, the CDR3 is TGTGCCAGCAGCGCAAACCAGGGGGCTCAAGAGACCCAGTACTTC. V usage is TRBV7-2 and J usage is TRBJ2-5; 8 bases map to TRBD1. The ends lost 5 bases at V and 2 bases at J; junction bases unmatched: 7. Germline V lookup: CDR1 SGHTA, CDR2 FQGNSA. There are 15 residues in the CDR3.

This rearrangement joins TRBV5-4 to TRBJ1-4; 8 nucleotides line up with TRBD1. V shed 2 bases, J shed 8 bases, and the junction held 8 bases outside the gene matches. CDR1 SGHNT and CDR2 YYREEE come from the germline V gene (reference sequence). This CDR3 is 15 amino acids long. CDR3 sequence reads: CASSFMGRTGEKLFF. For the CDR3, the DNA is TGTGCCAGCAGCTTCATGGGGCGGACAGGGGAAAAACTGTTTTTT.

This clonotype was observed a few times. This chain links TRBV20-1 with TRBJ2-5; D possibly matches TRBD1 or TRBD2 (6 bases each). Per germline, CDR1 DFQATT and CDR2 SNEGSKA (reference sequence). With 5 bases removed from V and 1 base from J, the gap between germline ends came to 8 bases. This CDR3 comprises 12 residues. The CDR3 coding sequence is TGCAGTGCTGGGGGGCTCCAAGAGACCCAGTACTTC. Translated, it gives CSAGGLQETQYF.

The chain employs TRBV4-1 and TRBJ2-7, with 7 bases matching TRBD2. This CDR3 has 17 amino acids. Germline V gene data show CDR1 as MGHRA and CDR2 as YSYEKL. Unmatched junction bases numbered 10, after V lost 2 bases and J lost 0 bases. The CDR3 region is CASSQTWGGTGSYEQYF. For the CDR3, the DNA is TGCGCCAGCAGCCAAACGTGGGGAGGGACCGGCTCCTACGAGCAGTACTTC.

This clonotype was seen a handful of times. The chain links TRBV20-1 to TRBJ1-2, with TRBD1 matching 7 bases. V dropped 5 bases and J dropped 4; count of bases not matched to a gene: 4. Germline-derived CDR1 and CDR2 are DFQATT and SNEGSKA (reference sequence). CDR3 length: 12 amino acids. CDR3 nucleotides: TGCAGTGCTCGGGACAGTTTCTATGGCTACACCTTC. Its translation: CSARDSFYGYTF.

The chain couples TRBV6-6 to TRBJ2-5, with 12 bases aligning to TRBD2. Per the germline V gene, CDR1 is MNHNY and CDR2 is SVGAGI (reference sequence). This CDR3 comprises 16 residues. The junction had 6 bases not matched to a gene; V was cut back by 5 bases and J by 2 bases. The CDR3: CASSEGGLAGQETQYF. CDR3 bases: TGTGCCAGCAGTGAAGGTGGACTAGCGGGACAAGAGACCCAGTACTTC.

The J gene is TRBJ1-5, the V gene TRBV25-1, with D maybe TRBD1 (5 bases). In germline, CDR1 is MGHDK, CDR2 SYGVNS. V lost 3 bases and J lost 3, with 18 bases in between. There are 17 residues in the CDR3. CDR3 sequence: CASSDSILRQINQPQHF. CDR3 bases: TGTGCCAGCAGTGATTCTATTCTGAGACAGATCAATCAGCCCCAGCATTTT.

V and J are TRBV7-6 and TRBJ2-7; 8 nucleotides agree with TRBD2. This CDR3 contains 16 residues. After removal of 0 bases from V and 3 bases from J, the junction contained 7 bases not matched to a gene. Germline V gives CDR1 SGHVS, CDR2 FNYEAQ. CDR3 sequence: CASSLAAAGDYYEQYF. In nucleotides, the CDR3 is TGTGCCAGCAGCTTAGCGGCAGCGGGGGATTACTACGAGCAGTACTTC. Combining the CDR3 with reference TRBV7-6 and TRBJ2-7 gives the whole variable domain GAGVSQSPRYKVTKRGQDVALRCDPISGHVSLYWYRQALGQGPEFLTYFNYEAQQDKSGLPNDRFSAERPEGSISTLTIQRTEQRDSAMYRCASSLAAAGDYYEQYFGPGTRLTVT.

This chain links TRBV15 with TRBJ2-1, with D possibly matching TRBD1 (5 bases). The V and J ends lost 1 base and 7 bases respectively, with 8 bases between them. This CDR3 has 13 residues. In germline, CDR1 is LNHNV, CDR2 YYDKDF (reference sequence). CDR3 region: CATSRVRENEQFF. The CDR3 DNA sequence: TGTGCCACCAGCAGAGTCAGGGAAAATGAGCAGTTCTTC.

A few counts support this clonotype. The gene calls are TRBV10-2 and TRBJ1-5; 7 positions agree with TRBD1. After removal of 8 bases from V and 1 base from J, the junction contained 5 bases not matched to a gene. The V gene's germline CDR1 is WSHSY and CDR2 SAAADI. The CDR3 covers 14 residues. The CDR3 sequence is CASWTGQSNQPQHF. CDR3 bases: TGCGCCAGCTGGACAGGACAAAGCAATCAGCCCCAGCATTTT.

This clonotype was found a few times. This chain connects TRBV6-1 to TRBJ1-5, with D possibly TRBD1 on 6 matching bases. CDR1 MNHNS and CDR2 SASEGT come from the germline V gene. This CDR3 comprises 15 residues. V was shortened by 5 bases and J by 4 bases, with 15 bases between the two germline ends. The CDR3 DNA is TGTGCCAGCAGTACATGGACAGTTCTGAATCAGCCCCAGCATTTT. This encodes CASSTWTVLNQPQHF.

This clonotype was detected many times. The chain is built from TRBV5-6 and TRBJ2-7, with TRBD1 matching over 7 bases. CDR3 length equals 13 residues. The V gene's germline CDR1 is SGHDT and CDR2 YYEEEE. V shed 4 bases and J 6 bases; nucleotides not matched to a gene: 7. CDR3 amino acids: CASSLRQGVEQYF. In DNA, the CDR3 is TGTGCCAGCAGCCTCAGACAGGGCGTCGAGCAGTACTTC.

This chain links TRBV11-1 with TRBJ1-5; 9 bases line up with TRBD1. J was trimmed by 7 bases and V by 5 bases; bases with no gene match: 15. The CDR3 is 17 amino acids. Germline lookup yields CDR1 SGHAT and CDR2 FQDESV (reference sequence). This CDR3 reads CASSPGQGGDGRQPQHF. In DNA, the CDR3 is TGTGCCAGCAGCCCGGGACAGGGAGGTGACGGGAGGCAGCCCCAGCATTTT.

This clonotype was picked up a small number of times. This rearrangement joins TRBV20-1 to TRBJ1-6; D might be TRBD1 (5 bases). The CDR3 totals 16 residues. V dropped 0 bases and J dropped 7 bases, with 16 bases sitting between them. Germline CDR1 DFQATT, CDR2 SNEGSKA (reference sequence). This CDR3 reads CSARDAFRQTNSPLHF. DNA for the CDR3: TGCAGTGCTAGAGATGCTTTCCGACAGACAAATTCACCCCTCCACTTT.

The V and J genes are TRBV4-1 and TRBJ1-4; D is unresolved. Trimming took off 1 base at V and 3 bases at J, with 15 bases between the two ends. The CDR3 spans 17 residues. CDR1 is MGHRA, CDR2 YSYEKL, per germline. CDR3 in DNA: TGCGCCAGCAGCCAAGGATTGGGGAGGGTGGCTAATGAAAAACTGTTTTTT. Translated: CASSQGLGRVANEKLFF.

This clonotype was seen a handful of times. The chain has TRBV20-1 and TRBJ1-4, with D maybe TRBD1 (5 bases). In germline, CDR1 is DFQATT, CDR2 SNEGSKA (reference sequence). The CDR3 loop spans 14 amino acids. The chain's CDR3 is CSAKDITLNEKLFF. The CDR3 region has the DNA TGCAGCGCGAAGGACATTACCTTAAATGAAAAACTGTTTTTT.

This clonotype was recorded many times. The chain recombines TRBV15 with TRBJ1-5; 7 nucleotides line up with TRBD1. J gave up 2 bases and V 4 bases, and 5 bases lay outside the gene matches. Germline lookup yields CDR1 LNHNV and CDR2 YYDKDF (reference sequence). The CDR3 is made up of 15 amino acids. The CDR3 reads CATSTGGGGNQPQHF. Written as DNA, the CDR3 is TGTGCCACCAGCACAGGGGGAGGGGGCAATCAGCCCCAGCATTTT.

This clonotype was seen at least ten times. The V call is TRBV20-1, the J call TRBJ1-2, with D possibly TRBD1 on 6 matching bases. The CDR3 runs to 13 residues. V lost 1 base, J lost 4 bases, and 10 bases lay in between. Germline CDR1 DFQATT, CDR2 SNEGSKA (reference sequence). The CDR3 DNA is TGCAGTGCTAGAGGGGGGACAACCTATGGCTACACCTTC. This encodes CSARGGTTYGYTF.

This clonotype was counted many times. This sequence may be a read error, since a much larger clone differs from it by one base. The chain is built from TRBV5-1 and TRBJ2-7; D is ambiguous. CDR3 length: 13 amino acids. CDR1 is SGHRS and CDR2 is YFSETQ in the germline V gene. The CDR3 region is CASSLGSPYEQYF. CDR3 nucleotides: TGTGCCAGCAGCTTAGGCAGCCCCTACGAGCAGTACTTC.

This clonotype appeared a few times. The J gene is TRBJ1-1, the V gene TRBV12-3 or TRBV12-4; possible D gene TRBD1, 6 bases. The CDR3 has 15 amino acids. The germline V and J ends were trimmed by 7 bases and 2 bases, with 17 bases remaining between them. As DNA, the CDR3 is TGTGCCAGCAAAGGCAGGGGTTCATTCAACACTGAAGCTTTCTTT. It specifies CASKGRGSFNTEAFF.

This clonotype was seen a handful of times. V is TRBV29-1 and J is TRBJ2-6; no firm D call. CDR3 length: 16 amino acids. Trimming stripped 4 bases from V and 0 bases from J, with 13 bases between. The germline V gene encodes CDR1 SQVTM and CDR2 ANQGSEA. CDR3 DNA: TGCAGCGTTGGACGACGGGTCCCCTCTGGGGCCAACGTCCTGACTTTC. Residues: CSVGRRVPSGANVLTF.

This clonotype was counted a few times. The CDR3 reads CSARAPSGYSYEQYF. CDR3 DNA: TGCAGTGCTAGAGCCCCTAGCGGGTACTCCTACGAGCAGTACTTC. The chain joins TRBV20-1 to TRBJ2-7; TRBD2 matches 8 bases. V trimming: 1 base; J trimming: 0 bases; junction bases outside the gene matches: 5. Germline V CDR1 and CDR2: DFQATT, SNEGSKA (reference sequence). The CDR3 length is 15 residues.